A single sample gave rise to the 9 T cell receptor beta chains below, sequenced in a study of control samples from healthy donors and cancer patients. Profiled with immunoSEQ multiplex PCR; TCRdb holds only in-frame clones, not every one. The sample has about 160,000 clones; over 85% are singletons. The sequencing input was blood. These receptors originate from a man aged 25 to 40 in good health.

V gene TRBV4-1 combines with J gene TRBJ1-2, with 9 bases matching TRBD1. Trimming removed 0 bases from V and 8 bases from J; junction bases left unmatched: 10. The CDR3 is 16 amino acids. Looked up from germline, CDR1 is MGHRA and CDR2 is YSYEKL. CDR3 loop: CASSQEGGQGGLGYTF. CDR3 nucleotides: TGCGCCAGCAGCCAAGAAGGGGGACAGGGAGGACTAGGCTACACCTTC.

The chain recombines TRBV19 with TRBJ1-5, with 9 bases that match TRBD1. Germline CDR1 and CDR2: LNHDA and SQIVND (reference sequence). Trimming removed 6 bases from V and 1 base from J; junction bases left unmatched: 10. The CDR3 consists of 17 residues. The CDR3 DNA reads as TGTGCCAGTAGGTCCGGGACAGGGCTTTTAAGCAATCAGCCCCAGCATTTT. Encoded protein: CASRSGTGLLSNQPQHF.

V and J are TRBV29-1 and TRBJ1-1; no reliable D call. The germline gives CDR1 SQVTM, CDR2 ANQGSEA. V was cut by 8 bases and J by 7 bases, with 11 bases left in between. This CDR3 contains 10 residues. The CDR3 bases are TGCAGCCCTACCCGAAGTGAAGCTTTCTTT. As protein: CSPTRSEAFF. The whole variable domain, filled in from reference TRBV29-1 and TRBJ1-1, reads SAVISQKPSRDICQRGTSLTIQCQVDSQVTMMFWYRQQPGQSLTLIATANQGSEATYESGFVIDKFPISRPNLTFSTLTVSNMSPEDSSIYLCSPTRSEAFFGQGTRLTVV.

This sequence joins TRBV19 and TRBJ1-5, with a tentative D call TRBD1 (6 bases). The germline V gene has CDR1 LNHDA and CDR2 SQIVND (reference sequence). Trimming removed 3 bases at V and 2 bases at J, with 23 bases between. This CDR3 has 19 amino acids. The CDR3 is CASSIWAASVGGGNQPQHF. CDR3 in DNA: TGTGCCAGTAGTATCTGGGCGGCTTCCGTAGGGGGAGGCAATCAGCCCCAGCATTTT.

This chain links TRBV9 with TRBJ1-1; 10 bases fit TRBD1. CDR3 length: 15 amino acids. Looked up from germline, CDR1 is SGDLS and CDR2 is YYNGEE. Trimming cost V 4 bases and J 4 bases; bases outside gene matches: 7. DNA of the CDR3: TGTGCCAGCAGCTTGACAGGGGGCTCGGGCACTGAAGCTTTCTTT. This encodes CASSLTGGSGTEAFF.

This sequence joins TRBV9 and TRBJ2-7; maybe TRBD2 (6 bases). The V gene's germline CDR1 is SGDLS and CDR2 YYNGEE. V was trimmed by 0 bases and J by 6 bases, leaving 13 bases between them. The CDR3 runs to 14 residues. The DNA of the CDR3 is TGTGCCAGCAGCGTAGGGTCGGGAGAAGGCGAGCAGTACTTC. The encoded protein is CASSVGSGEGEQYF.

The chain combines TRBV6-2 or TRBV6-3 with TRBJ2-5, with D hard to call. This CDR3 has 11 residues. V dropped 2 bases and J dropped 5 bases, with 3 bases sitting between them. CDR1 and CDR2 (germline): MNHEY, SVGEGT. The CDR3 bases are TGTGCCAGCAGTTACATGGAGACCCAGTACTTC. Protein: CASSYMETQYF.

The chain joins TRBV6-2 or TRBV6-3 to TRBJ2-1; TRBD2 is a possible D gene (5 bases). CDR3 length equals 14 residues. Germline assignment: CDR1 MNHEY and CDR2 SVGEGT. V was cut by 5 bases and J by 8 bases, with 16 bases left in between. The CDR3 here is CASSPLVSGDEQFF. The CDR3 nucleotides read TGTGCCAGCAGTCCACTAGTTTCGGGCGATGAGCAGTTCTTC.

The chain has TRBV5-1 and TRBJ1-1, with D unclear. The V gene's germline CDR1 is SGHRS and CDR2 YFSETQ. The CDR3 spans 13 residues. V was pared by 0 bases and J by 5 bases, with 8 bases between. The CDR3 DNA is TGCGCCAGCAGCTTGGAGCCCGATACTGAAGCTTTCTTT. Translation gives CASSLEPDTEAFF.